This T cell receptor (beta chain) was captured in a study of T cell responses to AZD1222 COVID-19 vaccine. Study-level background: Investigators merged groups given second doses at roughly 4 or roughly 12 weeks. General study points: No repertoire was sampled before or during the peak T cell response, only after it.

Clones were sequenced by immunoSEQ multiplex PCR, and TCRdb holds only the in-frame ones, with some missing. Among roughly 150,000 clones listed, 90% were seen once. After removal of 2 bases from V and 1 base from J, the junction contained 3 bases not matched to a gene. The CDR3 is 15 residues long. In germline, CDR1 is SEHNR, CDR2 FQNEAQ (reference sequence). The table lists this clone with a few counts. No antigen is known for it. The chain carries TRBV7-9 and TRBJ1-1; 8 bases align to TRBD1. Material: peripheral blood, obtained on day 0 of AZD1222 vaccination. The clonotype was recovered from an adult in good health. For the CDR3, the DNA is TGTGCCAGCAGCTTAAGACAGGGGAAGAACACTGAAGCTTTCTTT. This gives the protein CASSLRQGKNTEAFF.